This TCR beta chain is from a study of OX40 agonist ivuxolimab in advanced cancers. The junction had 3 bases not matched to a gene; V was cut back by 0 bases and J by 5 bases. Germline-derived CDR1 and CDR2 are SGHRS and YFSETQ. There are 16 residues in the CDR3. The method was immunoSEQ multiplex PCR; TCRdb's version includes in-frame clones alone and lacks a portion of them. The profile shows around 56,000 clones, roughly 82% of them singletons. Source: CD4+ or CD8+ T cells sorted from blood, taken in a trial of the OX40 agonist ivuxolimab. The chain joins TRBV5-1 to TRBJ2-2; 11 nucleotides align to TRBD2. The sequence came from an adult with an advanced solid tumor such as melanoma, head and neck, liver or kidney cancer. The CDR3 nucleotides read TGCGCCAGCAGCTTGGGACTAGCGGGACAAACCGGGGAGCTGTTTTTT. It yields the protein CASSLGLAGQTGELFF.